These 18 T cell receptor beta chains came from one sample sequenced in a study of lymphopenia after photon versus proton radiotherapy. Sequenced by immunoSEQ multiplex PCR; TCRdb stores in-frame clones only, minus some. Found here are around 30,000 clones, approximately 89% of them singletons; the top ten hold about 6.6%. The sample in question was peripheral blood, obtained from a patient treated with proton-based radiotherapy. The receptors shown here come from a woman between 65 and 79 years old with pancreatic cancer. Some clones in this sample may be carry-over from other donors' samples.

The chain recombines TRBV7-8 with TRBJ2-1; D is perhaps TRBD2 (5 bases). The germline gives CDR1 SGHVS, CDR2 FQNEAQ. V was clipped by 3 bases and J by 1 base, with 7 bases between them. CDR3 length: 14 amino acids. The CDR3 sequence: CASSLSGSYNEQFF. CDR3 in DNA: TGTGCCAGCAGCTTGAGCGGATCCTACAATGAGCAGTTCTTC.

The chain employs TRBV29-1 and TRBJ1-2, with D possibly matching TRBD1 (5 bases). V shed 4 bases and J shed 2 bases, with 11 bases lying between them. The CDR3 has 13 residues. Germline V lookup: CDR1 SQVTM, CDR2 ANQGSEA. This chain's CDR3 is CSVVGSGNYGYTF. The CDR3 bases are TGCAGCGTTGTGGGGTCAGGGAACTATGGCTACACCTTC.

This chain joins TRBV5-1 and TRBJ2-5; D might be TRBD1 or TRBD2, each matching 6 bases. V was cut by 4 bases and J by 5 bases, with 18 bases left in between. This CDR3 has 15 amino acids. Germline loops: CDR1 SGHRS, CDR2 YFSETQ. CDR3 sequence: CASSPNGGGMETQYF. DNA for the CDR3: TGCGCCAGCAGCCCTAATGGAGGGGGTATGGAGACCCAGTACTTC.

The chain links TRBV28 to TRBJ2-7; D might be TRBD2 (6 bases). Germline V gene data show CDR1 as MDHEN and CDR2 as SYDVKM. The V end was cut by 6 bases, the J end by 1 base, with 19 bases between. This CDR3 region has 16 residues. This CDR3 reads CASRPYTSPVSYEQYF. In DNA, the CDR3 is TGTGCCAGCAGGCCTTACACTAGCCCCGTTTCCTACGAGCAGTACTTC.

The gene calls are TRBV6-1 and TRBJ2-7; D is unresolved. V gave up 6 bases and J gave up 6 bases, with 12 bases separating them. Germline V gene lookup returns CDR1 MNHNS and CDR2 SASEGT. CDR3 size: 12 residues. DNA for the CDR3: TGTGCCAGCAGCTGGGTATCTTCCGAGCAGTACTTC. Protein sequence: CASSWVSSEQYF.

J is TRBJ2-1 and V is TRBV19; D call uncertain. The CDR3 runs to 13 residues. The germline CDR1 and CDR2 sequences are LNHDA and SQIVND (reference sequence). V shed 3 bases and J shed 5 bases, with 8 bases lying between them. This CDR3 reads CASSILANNEQFF. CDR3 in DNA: TGTGCCAGTAGTATTTTGGCAAACAATGAGCAGTTCTTC.

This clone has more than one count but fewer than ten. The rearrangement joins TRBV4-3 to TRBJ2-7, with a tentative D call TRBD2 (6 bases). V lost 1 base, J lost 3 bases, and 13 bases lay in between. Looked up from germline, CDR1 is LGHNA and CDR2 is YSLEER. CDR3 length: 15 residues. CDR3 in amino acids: CASSQGRDFFYEQYF. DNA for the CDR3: TGCGCCAGCAGCCAAGGGCGGGACTTCTTCTACGAGCAGTACTTC.

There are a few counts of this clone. CDR3 coding DNA: TGTGCCAGTAAGGAGGGAGCTGAGCAGTTCTTC. Translation: CASKEGAEQFF. This chain connects TRBV19 to TRBJ2-1; a weak D match, TRBD2 (6 bases). V gave up 7 bases and J gave up 9 bases, with 10 bases separating them. From germline, CDR1 is LNHDA and CDR2 SQIVND (reference sequence). The CDR3 covers 11 residues.

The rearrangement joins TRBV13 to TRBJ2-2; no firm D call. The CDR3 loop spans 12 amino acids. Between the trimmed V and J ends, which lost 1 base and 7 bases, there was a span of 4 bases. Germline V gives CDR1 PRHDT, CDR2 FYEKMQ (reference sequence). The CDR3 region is CASSLEVGELFF. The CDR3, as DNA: TGTGCCAGCAGCTTAGAGGTCGGGGAGCTGTTTTTT.

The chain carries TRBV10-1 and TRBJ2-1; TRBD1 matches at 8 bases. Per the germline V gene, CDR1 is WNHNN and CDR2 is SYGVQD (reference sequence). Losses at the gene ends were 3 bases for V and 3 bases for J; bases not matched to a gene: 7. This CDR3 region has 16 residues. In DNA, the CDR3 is TGCGCCAGCAGTGAAGCATCAGGGGGCGACTACAATGAGCAGTTCTTC. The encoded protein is CASSEASGGDYNEQFF.

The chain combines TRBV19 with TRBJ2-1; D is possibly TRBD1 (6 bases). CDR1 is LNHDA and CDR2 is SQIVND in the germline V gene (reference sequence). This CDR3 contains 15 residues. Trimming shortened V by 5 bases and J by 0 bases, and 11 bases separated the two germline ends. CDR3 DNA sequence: TGTGCCAGTAGTGTTACAGGGAGCTCCTACAATGAGCAGTTCTTC. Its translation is CASSVTGSSYNEQFF.

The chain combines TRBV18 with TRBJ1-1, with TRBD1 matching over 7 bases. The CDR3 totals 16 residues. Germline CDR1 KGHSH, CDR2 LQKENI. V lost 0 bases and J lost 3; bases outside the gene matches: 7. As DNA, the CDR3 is TGTGCCAGCTCACCACCCCTACAGGGGATGGACACTGAAGCTTTCTTT. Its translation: CASSPPLQGMDTEAFF.

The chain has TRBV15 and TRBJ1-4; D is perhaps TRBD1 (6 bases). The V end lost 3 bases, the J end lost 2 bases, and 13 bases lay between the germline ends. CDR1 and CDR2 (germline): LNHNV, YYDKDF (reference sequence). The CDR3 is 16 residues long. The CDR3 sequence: CATSSYRDLTNEKLFF. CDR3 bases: TGTGCCACCAGCAGCTACAGGGATTTGACTAATGAAAAACTGTTTTTT.

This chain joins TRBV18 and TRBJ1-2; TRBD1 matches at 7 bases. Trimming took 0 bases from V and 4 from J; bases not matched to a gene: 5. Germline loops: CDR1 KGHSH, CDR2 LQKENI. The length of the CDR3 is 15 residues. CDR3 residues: CASSPPGGPIYGYTF. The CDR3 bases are TGTGCCAGCTCACCACCAGGGGGCCCCATCTATGGCTACACCTTC.

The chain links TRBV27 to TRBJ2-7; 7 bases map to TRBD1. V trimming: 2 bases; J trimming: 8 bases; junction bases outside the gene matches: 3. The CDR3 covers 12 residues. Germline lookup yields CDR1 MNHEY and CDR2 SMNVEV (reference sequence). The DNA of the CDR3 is TGTGCCAGCAGTTTACCGACAGGGAAGCAGTACTTC. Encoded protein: CASSLPTGKQYF.

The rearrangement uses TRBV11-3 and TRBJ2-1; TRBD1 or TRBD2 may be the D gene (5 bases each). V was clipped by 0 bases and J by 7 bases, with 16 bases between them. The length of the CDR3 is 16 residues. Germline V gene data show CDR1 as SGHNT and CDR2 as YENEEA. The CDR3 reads CASSLDGGVEGNEQFF. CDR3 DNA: TGTGCCAGCAGCTTAGATGGGGGAGTCGAGGGGAATGAGCAGTTCTTC.

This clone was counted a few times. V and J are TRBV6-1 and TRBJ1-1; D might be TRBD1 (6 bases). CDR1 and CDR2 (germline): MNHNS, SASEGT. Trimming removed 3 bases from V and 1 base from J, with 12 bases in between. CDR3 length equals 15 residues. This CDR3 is CASSDYLGQNTEAFF. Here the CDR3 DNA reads TGTGCCAGCAGTGATTACTTGGGACAGAACACTGAAGCTTTCTTT.

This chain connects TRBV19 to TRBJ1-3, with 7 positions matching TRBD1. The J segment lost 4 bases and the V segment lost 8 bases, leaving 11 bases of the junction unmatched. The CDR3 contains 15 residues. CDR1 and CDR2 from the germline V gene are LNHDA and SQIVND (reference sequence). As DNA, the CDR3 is TGTGCCAGTGAGGCAAAGGGGGCAGGAGGAAACACCATATATTTT. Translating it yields CASEAKGAGGNTIYF. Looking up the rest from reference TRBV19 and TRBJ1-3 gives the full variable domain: DGGITQSPKYLFRKEGQNVTLSCEQNLNHDAMYWYRQDPGQGLRLIYYSQIVNDFQKGDIAEGYSVSREKKESFPLTVTSAQKNPTAFYLCASEAKGAGGNTIYFGEGSWLTVV.